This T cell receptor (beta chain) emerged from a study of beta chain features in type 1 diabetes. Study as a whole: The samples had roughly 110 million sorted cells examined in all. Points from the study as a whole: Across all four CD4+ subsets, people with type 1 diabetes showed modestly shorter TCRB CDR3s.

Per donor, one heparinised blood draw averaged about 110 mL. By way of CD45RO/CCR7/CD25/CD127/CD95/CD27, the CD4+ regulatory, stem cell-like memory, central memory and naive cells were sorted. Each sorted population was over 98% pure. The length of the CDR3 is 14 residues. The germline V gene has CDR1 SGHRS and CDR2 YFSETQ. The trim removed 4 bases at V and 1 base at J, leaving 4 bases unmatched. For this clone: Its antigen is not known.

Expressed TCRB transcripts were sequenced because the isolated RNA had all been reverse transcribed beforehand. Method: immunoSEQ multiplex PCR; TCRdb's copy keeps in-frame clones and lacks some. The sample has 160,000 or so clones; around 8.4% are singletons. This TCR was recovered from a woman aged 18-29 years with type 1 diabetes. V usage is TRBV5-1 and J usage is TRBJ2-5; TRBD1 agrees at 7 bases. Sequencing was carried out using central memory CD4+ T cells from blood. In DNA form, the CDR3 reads TGCGCCAGCAGCACCGGGGACAGCCAAGAGACCCAGTACTTC. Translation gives CASSTGDSQETQYF. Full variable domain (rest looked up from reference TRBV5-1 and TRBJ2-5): KAGVTQTPRYLIKTRGQQVTLSCSPISGHRSVSWYQQTPGQGLQFLFEYFSETQRNKGNFPGRFSGRQFSNSRSEMNVSTLELGDSALYLCASSTGDSQETQYFGPGTRLLVL.